This T cell receptor beta chain is from a study of blood T cells in healthy people across ages. This clonotype has a handful of counts. Its target is unknown. A second PCR, run for roughly 6 to 11 cycles, used a sample-barcoded 5' primer plus a J-beta primer mix. TCRdb processed the 5' RACE reads anew with MiXCR; each CDR3 protein has one entry. The table includes roughly 2 million distinct CDR3 sequences, 49% detected once. Every sample had a minimum of 6.5 million PBMCs isolated. J lost 4 bases, V lost 0 bases, and 13 bases had no gene match. The germline V gene encodes CDR1 LNHNV and CDR2 YYDKDF (reference sequence). This CDR3 comprises 18 residues. Study-level points and caveats: Long-lived and aged donors differed, with more naive CD4+ cells and higher diversity in the long-lived. The fall in TCR beta diversity per million T cells was roughly linear with age.

This clonotype originated in a woman aged 40 to 50 in good health. The chain recombines TRBV15 with TRBJ2-3; the match to TRBD2 covers 7 bases. Specimen: blood. CDR3 residues: CATSRDNPGSGLADTQYF. CDR3 in DNA: TGTGCCACCAGCAGAGACAACCCAGGTAGCGGGTTAGCAGATACGCAGTATTTT.